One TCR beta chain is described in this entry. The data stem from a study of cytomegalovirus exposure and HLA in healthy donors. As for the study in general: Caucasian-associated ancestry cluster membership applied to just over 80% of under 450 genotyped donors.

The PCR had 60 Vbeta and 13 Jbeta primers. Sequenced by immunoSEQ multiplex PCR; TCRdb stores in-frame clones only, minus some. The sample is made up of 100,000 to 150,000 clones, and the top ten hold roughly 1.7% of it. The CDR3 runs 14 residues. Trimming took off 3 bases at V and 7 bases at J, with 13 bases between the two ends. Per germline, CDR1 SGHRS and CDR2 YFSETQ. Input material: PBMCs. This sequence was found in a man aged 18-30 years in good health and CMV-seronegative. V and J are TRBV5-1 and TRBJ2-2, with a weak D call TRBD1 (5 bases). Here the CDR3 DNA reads TGCGCCAGCAGCTATAACCCCAGGGTCGGGGAGCTGTTTTTT. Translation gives CASSYNPRVGELFF.